In its sample, the clone carrying this TCR beta chain was seen a few times. Original processing notes: The assay estimated nucleated cells by amplifying reference gene primers. TCRdb's table, derived via immunoSEQ multiplex PCR, lists solely in-frame clones and lacks some. The V and J calls and clone size are taken from that table; D and trimming were inferred from the DNA. Of around 60,000 clones in the sample, 70% to 90% were seen once. J gave up 5 bases and V 2 bases, and 3 bases lay outside the gene matches. Germline CDR1 and CDR2: LGHNA and YNFKEQ. The CDR3 spans 15 residues. The data were taken from a study of blood T cell repertoires in COVID-19. Study-level information: The United States, Italy and Spain provided the acute and convalescent COVID-19 samples. PBMCs, B-cell-depleted T cells, or T cells provided the cDNA or gDNA that made up the material.

The chain combines TRBV4-2 with TRBJ1-6, with 7 bases fitting TRBD1. Specimen: peripheral blood. This clonotype originated in a man between 45 and 60 years old with active COVID-19. The CDR3 bases are TGTGCCAGCAGCCAACTAGACAGGGATAATTCACCCCTCCACTTT. Translated: CASSQLDRDNSPLHF.